Listed below are T cell receptor beta chains from one sample, sequenced in a study of Tregs in tolerant kidney transplant recipients. TCRdb's copy holds only in-frame clones and misses some; the assay was immunoSEQ multiplex PCR. The table includes approximately 47,000 clones, around nine tenths detected once. The source was CD8+ T cells from blood (PBMCs), collected 12 months after the transplant. These receptors all stem from a human patient who received a combined kidney and bone marrow transplant. Some of these T cells may belong to the graft donor. The CDR3 runs from the conserved cysteine through the conserved F or W. A D gene is named only where the DNA matches it firmly. Some rows have no size entry. The others give once, few or many, or a class for an expanded clone.

abundance	d_gene	v_gene	j_gene	CDR3aa	CDR3nt
-	TRBD2	TRBV13	TRBJ2-3	CASRTIAGGMADTQYF	TGTGCCAGCAGAACAATAGCGGGAGGGATGGCAGATACGCAGTATTTT
once	TRBD2	TRBV11-3	TRBJ2-7	CASSQRTSGAPGEQYF	TGTGCCAGCAGCCAAAGGACTAGCGGGGCCCCAGGCGAGCAGTACTTC
-	-	TRBV4-1	TRBJ1-1	CASSQTHRDEAFF	TGCGCCAGCAGCCAAACTCACAGGGATGAAGCTTTCTTT
once	TRBD2	TRBV7-6	TRBJ2-5	CASSLVASGRGETQYF	TGTGCCAGCAGCTTAGTGGCTAGCGGACGCGGCGAGACCCAGTACTTC
few	-	TRBV9	TRBJ1-1	CASSQTGTEAFF	TGTGCCAGCAGCCAGACAGGTACTGAAGCTTTCTTT
-	-	TRBV19	TRBJ1-2	CASSISGRFNYGYTF	TGTGCCAGTAGTATTAGCGGCAGATTCAACTATGGCTACACCTTC
once	-	TRBV5-4	TRBJ1-1	CASSFRGSGNTEAFF	TGTGCCAGCAGCTTTAGGGGGTCGGGGAACACTGAAGCTTTCTTT
-	-	TRBV6-6	TRBJ1-2	CASSYSEGSRNGYTF	TGTGCCAGCAGTTACTCTGAGGGCAGCCGAAATGGCTACACCTTC
-	-	TRBV19	TRBJ2-1	CASRTTDTSYNEQFF	TGTGCCAGTAGGACTACAGATACCTCCTACAATGAGCAGTTCTTC
once	-	TRBV28	TRBJ1-5	CAIEGVSNQPQHF	TGTGCCATTGAGGGGGTTAGCAATCAGCCCCAGCATTTT
-	-	TRBV4-1	TRBJ2-1	CASSQGLGNEQFF	TGCGCCAGCAGCCAAGGACTAGGCAATGAGCAGTTCTTC
-	-	TRBV18	TRBJ1-2	CASSGGHGYTF	TGTGCCAGCTCAGGGGGCCATGGCTACACCTTC
-	TRBD1	TRBV7-6	TRBJ2-7	CARQGGGQYF	TGTGCCAGACAGGGGGGTGGGCAGTACTTC
-	-	TRBV12-1	TRBJ1-2	CASSAGDRENYGYTF	TGTGCCAGCAGCGCCGGGGACAGGGAGAACTATGGCTACACCTTC
-	-	TRBV27	TRBJ2-3	CASTSGGTQYF	TGTGCCAGCACCAGCGGTGGTACGCAGTATTTT
once	-	TRBV14	TRBJ2-1	CASSRSRGLPYNEQFF	TGTGCCAGCAGCCGGAGCAGGGGCCTTCCTTACAATGAGCAGTTCTTC
-	TRBD1	TRBV6-1	TRBJ2-7	CASRSGTGYEQYF	TGTGCCAGCAGATCCGGGACAGGATACGAGCAGTACTTC
-	TRBD2	TRBV9	TRBJ2-3	CASSVSGTITDTQYF	TGTGCCAGCAGCGTCTCCGGGACTATCACAGATACGCAGTATTTT
-	-	TRBV27	TRBJ1-3	CASSSIRFRENGNTIYF	TGTGCCAGCAGTTCCATAAGGTTCAGGGAAAATGGAAACACCATATATTTT
-	-	TRBV14	TRBJ2-7	CASSQVRGGAQYF	TGTGCCAGCAGCCAAGTCAGGGGTGGGGCGCAGTACTTC
-	TRBD1	TRBV7-2	TRBJ2-7	CASSLAGTGGAYEQYF	TGTGCCAGCAGCTTAGCGGGGACAGGGGGCGCCTACGAGCAGTACTTC
-	TRBD1	TRBV2	TRBJ1-2	CASTGGQGPFDTF	TGTGCCAGCACGGGGGGACAGGGCCCTTTTGACACCTTC
-	TRBD1	TRBV7-8	TRBJ2-5	CASSFDRVQETQYF	TGTGCCAGCAGCTTCGACAGGGTCCAAGAGACCCAGTACTTC
-	-	TRBV19	TRBJ2-7	CASSVTISYEQYF	TGTGCCAGTAGTGTAACAATCTCCTACGAGCAGTACTTC
-	-	TRBV13	TRBJ1-1	CASSLDREGTEAFF	TGTGCCAGCAGCTTAGACAGGGAGGGCACTGAAGCTTTCTTT
-	TRBD1	TRBV28	TRBJ1-2	CASSKQGHNYGYTF	TGTGCCAGCAGTAAACAGGGGCATAACTATGGCTACACCTTC
-	TRBD1	TRBV4-1	TRBJ2-2	CASSQGQGGELFF	TGCGCCAGCAGCCAGGGACAGGGCGGGGAGCTGTTTTTT
once	TRBD2	TRBV19	TRBJ2-1	CASSMTSGGNLWNEQFF	TGTGCCAGTAGTATGACTAGCGGGGGGAATTTGTGGAATGAGCAGTTCTTC
-	-	TRBV2	TRBJ1-1	CASSEGGITEAFF	TGTGCCAGCAGTGAGGGGGGGATCACTGAAGCTTTCTTT
-	-	TRBV7-6	TRBJ2-7	CASSLAFSGSEQYF	TGTGCCAGCAGCTTAGCGTTTTCGGGTAGCGAGCAGTACTTC
-	TRBD2	TRBV19	TRBJ2-2	CASRLAGGAGELFF	TGTGCCAGTAGACTAGCGGGAGGAGCCGGGGAGCTGTTTTTT
-	-	TRBV10-3	TRBJ2-7	CAISDPVREQYF	TGTGCCATCAGTGACCCCGTCCGCGAGCAGTACTTC
-	-	TRBV27	TRBJ2-5	CASSLGGVWETQYF	TGTGCCAGCAGTTTAGGAGGGGTCTGGGAGACCCAGTACTTC
-	-	TRBV9	TRBJ2-7	CASSADSLYEQYF	TGTGCCAGCAGCGCCGACAGCCTCTACGAGCAGTACTTC
-	-	TRBV4-1	TRBJ2-7	CASSRSPGLKGPYEQYF	TGCGCCAGCAGCCGATCCCCGGGTCTTAAGGGGCCCTACGAGCAGTACTTC
-	-	TRBV30	TRBJ2-1	CAWETGALNEQFF	TGTGCCTGGGAGACGGGAGCTCTCAATGAGCAGTTCTTC
-	-	TRBV7-9	TRBJ2-5	CASSLIHGQYF	TGTGCCAGCAGCCTCATCCACGGCCAGTACTTC
-	TRBD2	TRBV6-4	TRBJ2-1	CASSDLSGTSGSINEQFF	TGTGCCAGCAGTGACTTATCAGGGACTAGCGGGAGTATAAATGAGCAGTTCTTC
-	-	TRBV7-9	TRBJ1-1	CASSLYRAGAFF	TGTGCCAGCAGCTTATACAGGGCCGGAGCTTTCTTT
-	-	TRBV19	TRBJ2-5	CASSRRQVQETQYF	TGTGCCAGTAGTAGAAGACAGGTCCAAGAGACCCAGTACTTC
-	-	TRBV4-3	TRBJ2-3	CASSQEASGTDTQYF	TGCGCCAGCAGCCAAGAGGCTAGCGGCACAGATACGCAGTATTTT
-	-	TRBV7-8	TRBJ2-7	CASSPPGRGLISYEQYF	TGTGCCAGCAGCCCCCCGGGGCGGGGCCTAATCTCCTACGAGCAGTACTTC
-	TRBD1	TRBV7-9	TRBJ2-3	CASKGGTGEWTDTQYF	TGTGCCAGCAAAGGAGGGACAGGGGAGTGGACAGATACGCAGTATTTT
once	-	TRBV27	TRBJ2-2	CASSIRIGGYTGELFF	TGTGCCAGCAGTATCCGTATCGGAGGCTACACCGGGGAGCTGTTTTTT
once	-	TRBV30	TRBJ1-6	CAWSPQTYSYNSPLHF	TGTGCCTGGAGTCCCCAAACTTACTCCTATAATTCCCCCCTCCACTTT
-	TRBD1	TRBV6-5	TRBJ1-1	CASSYSNRGEAFF	TGTGCCAGCAGTTACTCGAACAGGGGTGAAGCTTTCTTT
-	-	TRBV4-3	TRBJ2-1	CASSQERTAESLSYNEQFF	TGCGCCAGCAGCCAAGAAAGAACGGCGGAATCCTTGTCCTACAATGAGCAGTTCTTC
-	-	TRBV4-1	TRBJ2-7	CASSQGVQVYEQYF	TGCGCCAGCAGCCAAGGAGTACAGGTTTACGAGCAGTACTTC
-	-	TRBV19	TRBJ1-2	CASSPGGRGRDGYTF	TGTGCCAGTAGCCCCGGAGGCAGGGGCAGGGATGGCTACACCTTC
once	-	TRBV5-4	TRBJ1-2	CASSLPYRNRNGYTF	TGTGCCAGCAGCTTGCCCTACAGGAATCGCAATGGCTACACCTTC
-	-	TRBV14	TRBJ1-2	CASSQDGSGWTDGYTF	TGTGCCAGCAGCCAAGATGGGTCGGGGTGGACCGATGGCTACACCTTC